A single sample is the source of the 7 T cell receptor beta chains below, sequenced in a study of kidney transplant recipient with SARS-CoV-2 infection (dated by TCRdb to 2020 to 2023). The instrument was an Illumina MiSeq. The raw public data were reprocessed by TCRdb itself: fastp quality trimming at Q25, MiXCR clonotype calling, in-frame beta chains only. Identical CDR3 proteins give one entry, which carries the most common genes and DNA. The sample profile shows roughly 250,000 distinct CDR3 sequences; around 28% of them were found once. 6% to 8.5% of the sample is held by the ten biggest clonotypes. What this sample's time point label stands for: pre-pandemic baseline sample and day 111 after first positive SARS-CoV-2 test. Material: a blood sample, obtained at baseline and on day 111 from a kidney transplant recipient. These receptors all come from a male patient in his thirties who had COVID-19 and was a kidney transplant recipient. Following a transplant, some T lymphocytes may have been derived from the graft donor.

This clonotype appeared many times. CDR3 coding DNA: TGCAGTGCTATTGCTGGATTTGGTGAGCAGTTCTTC. This sequence encodes CSAIAGFGEQFF. The chain joins TRBV20-1 to TRBJ2-1, with D hard to call. Per germline, CDR1 DFQATT and CDR2 SNEGSKA (reference sequence). This CDR3 region has 12 residues. The V end was cut by 4 bases, the J end by 9 bases, with 13 bases between.

This clonotype was seen many times. The V gene is TRBV10-1, the J gene TRBJ1-2; D unclear. CDR3 length: 17 amino acids. The germline V and J ends were trimmed by 5 bases and 4 bases, with 23 bases remaining between them. The germline CDR1 and CDR2 sequences are WNHNN and SYGVQD (reference sequence). CDR3 amino acids: CASSRTRRSRKTYGYTF. The CDR3 nucleotides are TGCGCCAGCAGTCGAACACGAAGATCGCGAAAGACCTATGGCTACACCTTC.

This clonotype was counted at least ten times. The rearrangement links TRBV20-1 to TRBJ1-2, with TRBD1 identical over 8 bases. V trimming: 3 bases; J trimming: 5 bases; junction bases outside the gene matches: 5. CDR3 size: 13 residues. CDR1 and CDR2 (germline): DFQATT, SNEGSKA (reference sequence). The CDR3 DNA sequence: TGCAGTGCTAGCCCAGGGGGCGGTTATGGCTACACCTTC. Amino acids: CSASPGGGYGYTF.

This chain connects TRBV18 to TRBJ2-1; 12 bases are shared with TRBD2. The V segment lost 6 bases and the J segment 5 bases; nucleotides outside the gene matches: 8. CDR3 size: 16 residues. The germline V gene encodes CDR1 KGHSH and CDR2 LQKENI. The CDR3 sequence: CASSPTLAGGDNEQFF. The DNA of the CDR3 is TGTGCCAGCTCTCCGACGCTAGCGGGAGGGGACAATGAGCAGTTCTTC.

This clonotype was counted ten times or more. The chain links TRBV7-3 to TRBJ2-1, with TRBD1 matching 9 bases. V trimming: 6 bases; J trimming: 8 bases; junction bases outside the gene matches: 8. Germline lookup yields CDR1 SGHTA and CDR2 FQGTGA. The CDR3 is made up of 14 amino acids. CDR3 sequence: CASSSGQGIDEQFF. The CDR3 DNA reads as TGTGCCAGCAGTTCGGGACAGGGTATCGATGAGCAGTTCTTC.

Note on this clonotype: A read error may explain this, as a much larger clone is one base away. The chain recombines TRBV7-6 with TRBJ2-3, with 8 nucleotides matching TRBD1. The length of the CDR3 is 15 residues. Germline V gene sequence: CDR1 SGHVS, CDR2 FNYEAQ. CDR3 bases: TGTGCCAGCAGCCCCCGGACAGGGCGCACAGATGCGCAGTATTTT. This sequence encodes CASSPRTGRTDAQYF.

As regards this clonotype: Given a much more abundant clone one base away, this may be a read error. The rearrangement joins TRBV10-3 to TRBJ2-1; 9 bases are a match to TRBD1. Germline CDR1 and CDR2: ENHRY and SYGVKD. The CDR3 runs to 14 residues. CDR3 sequence reads: CASTSGQGYNGQFF. The CDR3 nucleotides are TGTGCCTCCACCTCGGGACAGGGATACAATGGGCAGTTCTTC.